This is a list of T cell receptor beta chains from one sample in a study of blood T cell repertoires in COVID-19. Clones were read by immunoSEQ multiplex PCR, and TCRdb kept only the in-frame ones, dropping some. The table lists hundreds of thousands of clones, about nine tenths of them singletons. The sample was PBMCs or T cells enriched from blood (not recorded which). The receptors were sampled from a man between 35 and 55 years old who had recovered from COVID-19. Each CDR3 is given without its conserved first and last residue. Each record gives: J gene, V gene, clone size, CDR3 protein. Not all rows give a size; the values are once, few, many and, for expanded clones, a class.

TRBJ2-5	TRBV7-2	.	ASSLIAEETQY
TRBJ1-2	TRBV9	.	ASSVEQGIGGYT
TRBJ2-7	TRBV28	.	ASIGGRRYEQY
TRBJ2-3	TRBV18	.	ASSPDVAGSRTDTQY
TRBJ2-7	TRBV28	.	ASSLTSVPSYEQY
TRBJ1-1	TRBV7-2	.	ASSSPYTEAF
TRBJ1-1	TRBV6-2/TRBV6-3	.	ASSLQAVSKAF
TRBJ2-1	TRBV3-1/TRBV3-2	once	ASSQDGRGWSYNEQF
TRBJ1-1	TRBV29-1	.	SVELGDTEAF
TRBJ2-5	TRBV27	.	ASSWNTPGETQY
TRBJ2-3	TRBV11-2	once	ASSFLTGGRDTQY
TRBJ2-7	TRBV7-3	.	GQGASEQY
TRBJ2-3	TRBV7-9	.	ASSNSGGDTQY
TRBJ2-1	TRBV18	.	ASSPAGSDEQF
TRBJ1-4	TRBV7-9	.	ASSFPPDGAWEKLF
TRBJ2-3	TRBV6-4	.	ASSETATSGSRTDTQY
TRBJ2-2	TRBV9	.	ASSVERPKTGGRTGELF
TRBJ1-2	TRBV30	few	ASGGDRGAGGYT
TRBJ2-6	TRBV7-9	.	ASPGSGANVLT
TRBJ1-6	TRBV7-2	.	ASSLDGWARNSPLH
TRBJ1-6	TRBV5-4	few	ASSLGTSYNSPLH
TRBJ2-1	TRBV9	.	ASSVYLGPEQF
TRBJ2-7	TRBV9	.	ASSPGQGGEQY
TRBJ2-7	TRBV20-1	.	SASDGLAGNYEQY
TRBJ1-5	TRBV6-2/TRBV6-3	once	ASSWGGPNQPQH
TRBJ2-7	TRBV11-2	.	ASSSRGLSSYEQY
TRBJ2-5	TRBV6-2/TRBV6-3	.	ASSYSRVHRRGQETQY
TRBJ1-5	TRBV11-2	once	ASSLDPGGNQPQH
TRBJ2-3	TRBV27	once	ASTVRLAGDPSTDTQY
TRBJ1-1	TRBV12-3/TRBV12-4	.	ASSFLSTEAF
TRBJ2-4	TRBV29-1	.	SVIVGLDIQY
TRBJ2-6	TRBV12-5	many	ASGLPLIVGPLRSTSGANVLT
TRBJ2-1	TRBV7-9	.	ASSERGGFDNEQF
TRBJ2-5	TRBV7-9	.	ASSLAGGPETQY
TRBJ2-2	TRBV19	.	ASSTLGQGPFSTGELF
TRBJ2-3	TRBV7-9	.	ASSLVESTDTQY
TRBJ2-1	TRBV1	.	TSSGLAGKVRAYNEQF
TRBJ2-5	TRBV13	.	ASSLGPQAQETQY
TRBJ2-3	TRBV20-1	.	SARVVGVAGVDTQY
TRBJ2-7	TRBV27	.	ASSLSLFSYEQY
TRBJ2-5	TRBV20-1	.	SASSPGETQY
TRBJ2-3	TRBV7-9	.	ASSPSGVLSTDTQY
TRBJ1-3	TRBV30	.	AWSTQGIGNTIY
TRBJ2-5	TRBV7-9	.	ASSQDRVLEETQY
TRBJ1-6	TRBV5-6	.	ASSTVLQGAVSPLH
TRBJ1-3	TRBV3-1/TRBV3-2	once	ASSPPRRSSGNTIY
TRBJ2-3	TRBV3-1/TRBV3-2	.	ASSQDGREGDTQY
TRBJ1-5	TRBV28	.	ASTKDRSGQPQH
TRBJ2-7	TRBV30	.	AWKLGPGGHEQY
TRBJ2-7	TRBV5-5	.	ASSLPGTSRSYEQY
TRBJ1-4	TRBV30	.	AWNQQVTNEKLF